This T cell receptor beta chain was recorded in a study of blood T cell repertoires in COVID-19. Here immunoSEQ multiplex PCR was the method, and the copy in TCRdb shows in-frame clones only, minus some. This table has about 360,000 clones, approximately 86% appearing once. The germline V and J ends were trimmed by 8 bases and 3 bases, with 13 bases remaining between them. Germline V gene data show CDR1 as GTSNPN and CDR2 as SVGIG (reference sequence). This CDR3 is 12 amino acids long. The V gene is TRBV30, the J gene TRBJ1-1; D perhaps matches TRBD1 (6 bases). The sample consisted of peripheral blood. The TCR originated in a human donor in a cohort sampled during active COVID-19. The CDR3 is CAAGGGHTEAFF. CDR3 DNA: TGTGCCGCTGGCGGGGGGCACACTGAAGCTTTCTTT.